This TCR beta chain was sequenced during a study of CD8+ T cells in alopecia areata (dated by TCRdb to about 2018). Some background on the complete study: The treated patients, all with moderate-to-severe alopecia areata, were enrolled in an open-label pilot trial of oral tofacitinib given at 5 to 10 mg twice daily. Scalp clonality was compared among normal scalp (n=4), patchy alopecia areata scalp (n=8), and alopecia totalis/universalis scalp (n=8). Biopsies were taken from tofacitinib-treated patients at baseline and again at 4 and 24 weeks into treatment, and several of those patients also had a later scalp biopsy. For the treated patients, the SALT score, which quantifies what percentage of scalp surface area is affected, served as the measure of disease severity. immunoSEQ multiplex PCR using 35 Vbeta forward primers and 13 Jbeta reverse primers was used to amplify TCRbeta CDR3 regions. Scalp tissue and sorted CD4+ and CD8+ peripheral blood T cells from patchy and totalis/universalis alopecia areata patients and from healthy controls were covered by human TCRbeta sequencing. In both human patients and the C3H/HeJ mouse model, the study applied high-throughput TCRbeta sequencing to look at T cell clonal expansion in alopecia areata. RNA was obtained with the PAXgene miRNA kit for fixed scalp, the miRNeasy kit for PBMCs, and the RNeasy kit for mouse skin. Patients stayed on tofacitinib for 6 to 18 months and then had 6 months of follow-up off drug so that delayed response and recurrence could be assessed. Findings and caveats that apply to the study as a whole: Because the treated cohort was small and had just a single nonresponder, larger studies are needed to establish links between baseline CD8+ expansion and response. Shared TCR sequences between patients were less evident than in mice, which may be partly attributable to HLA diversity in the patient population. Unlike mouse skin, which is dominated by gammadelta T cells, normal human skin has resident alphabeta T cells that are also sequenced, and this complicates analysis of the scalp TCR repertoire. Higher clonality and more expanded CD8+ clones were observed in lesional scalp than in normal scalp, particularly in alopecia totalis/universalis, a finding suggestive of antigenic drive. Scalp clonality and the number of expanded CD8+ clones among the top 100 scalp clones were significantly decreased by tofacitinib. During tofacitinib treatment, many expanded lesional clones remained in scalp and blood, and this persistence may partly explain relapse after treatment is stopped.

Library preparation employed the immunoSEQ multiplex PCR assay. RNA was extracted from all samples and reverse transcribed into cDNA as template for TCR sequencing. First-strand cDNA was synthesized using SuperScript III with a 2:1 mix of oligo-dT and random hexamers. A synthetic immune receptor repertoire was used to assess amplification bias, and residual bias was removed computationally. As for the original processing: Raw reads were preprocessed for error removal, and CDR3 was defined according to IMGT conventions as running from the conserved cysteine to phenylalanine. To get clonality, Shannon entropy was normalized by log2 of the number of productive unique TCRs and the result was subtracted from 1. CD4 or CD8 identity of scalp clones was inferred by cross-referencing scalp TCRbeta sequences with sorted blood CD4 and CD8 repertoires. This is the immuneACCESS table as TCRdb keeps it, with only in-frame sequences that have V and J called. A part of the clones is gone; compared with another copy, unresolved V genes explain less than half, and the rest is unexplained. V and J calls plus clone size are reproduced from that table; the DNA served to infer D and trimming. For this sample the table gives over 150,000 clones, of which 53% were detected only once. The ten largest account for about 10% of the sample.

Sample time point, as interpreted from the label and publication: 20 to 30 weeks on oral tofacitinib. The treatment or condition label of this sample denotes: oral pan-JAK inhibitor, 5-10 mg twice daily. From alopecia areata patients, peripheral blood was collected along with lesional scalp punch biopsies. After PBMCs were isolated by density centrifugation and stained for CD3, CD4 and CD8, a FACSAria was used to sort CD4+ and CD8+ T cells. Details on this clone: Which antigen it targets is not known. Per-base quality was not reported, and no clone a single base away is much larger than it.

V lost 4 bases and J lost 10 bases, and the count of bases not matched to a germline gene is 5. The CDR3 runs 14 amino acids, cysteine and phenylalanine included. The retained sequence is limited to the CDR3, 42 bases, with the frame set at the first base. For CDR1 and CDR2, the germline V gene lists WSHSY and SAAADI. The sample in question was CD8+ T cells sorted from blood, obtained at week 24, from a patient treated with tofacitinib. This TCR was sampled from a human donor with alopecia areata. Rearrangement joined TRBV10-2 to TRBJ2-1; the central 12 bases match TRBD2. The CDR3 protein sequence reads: CASSASGGAGEQFF. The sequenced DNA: TGCGCCAGCAGTGCTAGCGGGGGGGCCGGAGAGCAGTTCTTC.